This entry features one T cell receptor (beta chain) sequence. Trimming shortened V by 5 bases and J by 0 bases, and 14 bases separated the two germline ends. The V gene's germline CDR1 is SEHNR and CDR2 FQNEAQ (reference sequence). The CDR3 is 15 residues long. A single record per CDR3 protein comes from TCRdb applying MiXCR to the RT-PCR reads. Among roughly 670,000 distinct CDR3 sequences listed, around 15% were seen once. The data belong to a study of response to subunit inactivated influenza vaccine. The starting material was PBMCs from blood, obtained approximately 15 days before vaccination. The chain couples TRBV7-9 to TRBJ2-7, with D maybe TRBD1 (6 bases). The source is a man in his forties or fifties who received an inactivated influenza vaccine. The CDR3 sequence is CASSVRQDSSYEQYF. The CDR3, as DNA: TGTGCCAGCAGCGTAAGACAGGATAGCTCCTACGAGCAGTACTTC.